This T cell receptor (beta chain) was captured by sequencing in a study of Graves' ophthalmopathy and Graves' hyperthyroidism. Turning to the study itself: Calling hyperthyroidism stable required that no ophthalmopathy show up within 18 months of follow-up. Findings and limits, study-wide: Appearing in blood as well were most expanded thyroid clonotypes above 0.001 frequency.

The table lists this clonotype with a few counts. Its target is unknown. There are 14 residues in the CDR3. The germline V gene has CDR1 MNHNS and CDR2 SASEGT. V was clipped by 5 bases and J by 5 bases, with 15 bases between them. RNA transcripts were the source from which TCR beta CDR3 regions were amplified. Following a first-round RT-PCR that used HTBI primers, a second-round multiplex PCR was carried out. TCRdb re-derived calls from the multiplex PCR reads in MiXCR, one entry per CDR3 protein. Here the sample spans over a million distinct CDR3 sequences, about 38% being singletons. The receptor comes from an adult man with Graves' hyperthyroidism. The sequencing sample was made of peripheral blood or thyroid tissue (not recorded which). V and J are TRBV6-1 and TRBJ1-2, with D possibly matching TRBD1 (6 bases). The CDR3 is CASSTGSGSYGYTF. For the CDR3, the DNA is TGTGCCAGCAGTACAGGGTCTGGTTCATATGGCTACACCTTC.